What follows are 13 T cell receptor beta chains derived from one specimen sequenced in a study of cytomegalovirus exposure and HLA in healthy donors. Use of 60 Vbeta and 13 Jbeta primers characterized the PCR. Repertoires were generated with immunoSEQ multiplex PCR, while TCRdb's copy carries only in-frame clones and drops some. This table holds about 210,000 clones, 80% to 90% found once. Sample: PBMCs. The receptor set was obtained from a girl aged 2-10 years in good health and CMV-seronegative.

The rearrangement joins TRBV4-2 to TRBJ2-5; 7 bases are a match to TRBD1. The end of the DNA is better explained by TRBJ2-7, so the J call may be wrong. This CDR3 is built from 14 residues. Germline V gene sequence: CDR1 LGHNA, CDR2 YNFKEQ. The CDR3 coding sequence is TGTGCCAGCAGCCAAGGCAGGGGGAGATACGAGCAGTACTTC. This encodes CASSQGRGRYEQYF.

As for this clone: Germline and junction disagree at one end, which may indicate a read error. The chain employs TRBV6-5 and TRBJ2-7; no definite D call. Per germline, CDR1 MNHEY and CDR2 SVGAGI. The CDR3 has 14 residues. This CDR3 is CASSDSSLLYEQYF. For the CDR3, the DNA is TGTGCCAGCAGTGACTCCTCCTTACTTTACGAGCAGTACTTC.

The chain uses TRBV6-4 and TRBJ2-1, with 7 nucleotides matching TRBD2. The CDR3 is made up of 15 amino acids. Germline V lookup: CDR1 MRHNA, CDR2 SNTAGT. Unmatched junction bases numbered 7, after V lost 2 bases and J lost 6 bases. This CDR3 reads CASSDEASGRNEQFF. DNA for the CDR3: TGTGCCAGCAGTGACGAGGCTAGCGGACGCAATGAGCAGTTCTTC.

CDR3 coding DNA: TGTGCCAGCAGCTTAGACTGGCTCGGCAATCAGCCCCAGCATTTT. Encoded protein: CASSLDWLGNQPQHF. J is TRBJ1-5 and V is TRBV11-2; D not certain. This CDR3 contains 15 residues. V was cut by 0 bases and J by 2 bases, with 8 bases left in between. Germline CDR1 and CDR2: SGHAT and FQNNGV.

V is TRBV7-9 and J is TRBJ2-5; 9 bases fit TRBD1. Per germline, CDR1 SEHNR and CDR2 FQNEAQ (reference sequence). This CDR3 is 15 amino acids long. V gave up 6 bases and J gave up 3 bases; unmatched junction bases: 8. In DNA, the CDR3 is TGTGCCAGCAGTCCTTGGACAGGGGAGGAAGAGACCCAGTACTTC. Its translation is CASSPWTGEEETQYF.

This clone showed up just once. The rearrangement uses TRBV10-3 and TRBJ1-1; D unclear. The CDR3 extends over 19 amino acids. Germline V lookup: CDR1 ENHRY, CDR2 SYGVKD. V lost 0 bases, J lost 2 bases, and 22 bases lay in between. The CDR3 is CAISESQLNSRQSNTEAFF. CDR3 coding DNA: TGTGCCATCAGTGAGTCCCAACTCAACTCCAGGCAGAGCAACACTGAAGCTTTCTTT.

The chain couples TRBV6-5 to TRBJ2-5, with 7 bases lining up with TRBD2. V dropped 5 bases and J dropped 1; count of bases not matched to a gene: 7. Germline V gene sequence: CDR1 MNHEY, CDR2 SVGAGI. The CDR3 totals 15 residues. The CDR3 region has the DNA TGTGCCAGCAGTGGGCAGCGGGGCACCCAAGAGACCCAGTACTTC. Its protein product is CASSGQRGTQETQYF.

V is TRBV6-4 and J is TRBJ2-1; D might be TRBD2 (6 bases). The V gene lost 0 bases and the J gene lost 4 bases, with 10 bases spanning the gap. The CDR3 runs 15 residues. Germline values: CDR1 MRHNA, CDR2 SNTAGT. CDR3 nucleotide sequence: TGTGCCAGCAGTGACTCGGGGGGTAAATACAATGAGCAGTTCTTC. Encoded protein: CASSDSGGKYNEQFF.

V is TRBV30 and J is TRBJ1-1; D possibly corresponds to TRBD1 (5 bases). Deletions cut 7 bases from V and 1 base from J, with 7 bases between. This CDR3 comprises 11 residues. Germline lookup yields CDR1 GTSNPN and CDR2 SVGIG (reference sequence). This chain's CDR3 is CALTENTEAFF. CDR3 DNA sequence: TGTGCCTTGACAGAGAACACTGAAGCTTTCTTT. Looking up the rest from reference TRBV30 and TRBJ1-1 gives the full variable domain: SQTIHQWPATLVQPVGSPLSLECTVEGTSNPNLYWYRQAAGRGLQLLFYSVGIGQISSEVPQNLSASRPQDRQFILSSKKLLLSDSGFYLCALTENTEAFFGQGTRLTVV.

V and J are TRBV2 and TRBJ2-7; D might be TRBD2 (5 bases). The CDR3 covers 13 residues. Germline assignment: CDR1 SNHLY and CDR2 FYNNEI. Between the trimmed V and J ends, which lost 3 bases and 5 bases, there was a span of 11 bases. This chain's CDR3 is CASSDPGFDEQYF. DNA for the CDR3: TGTGCCAGCAGTGACCCGGGGTTTGACGAGCAGTACTTC.

The sample holds one count of this clone. The chain joins TRBV6-4 to TRBJ1-4; 9 bases map to TRBD1. In germline, CDR1 is MRHNA, CDR2 SNTAGT. There are 20 residues in the CDR3. V dropped 4 bases and J dropped 8; count of bases not matched to a gene: 23. The CDR3 region has the DNA TGTGCCAGCAGTGGCAGACCCCAACTGACTCACAGGGGGCTAAACGAAAAACTGTTTTTT. Translation gives CASSGRPQLTHRGLNEKLFF.

The rearrangement uses TRBV4-2 and TRBJ1-1; D remains unclear. Trimming pared 0 bases from V and 1 base from J, leaving 3 bases between. This CDR3 comprises 13 residues. The germline V gene has CDR1 LGHNA and CDR2 YNFKEQ. For the CDR3, the DNA is TGTGCCAGCAGCCAAGACAGGAACACTGAAGCTTTCTTT. Translation: CASSQDRNTEAFF.

The chain's CDR3 is CASSAGLAGGPYTGELFF. The CDR3 DNA reads TGTGCCAGCAGCGCAGGACTAGCGGGAGGGCCTTACACCGGGGAGCTGTTTTTT. The chain joins TRBV9 to TRBJ2-2, with 15 bases aligning to TRBD2. There are 18 residues in the CDR3. Germline CDR1 is SGDLS and CDR2 is YYNGEE. V lost 3 bases to trimming and J lost 3 bases; unmatched junction nucleotides: 6.